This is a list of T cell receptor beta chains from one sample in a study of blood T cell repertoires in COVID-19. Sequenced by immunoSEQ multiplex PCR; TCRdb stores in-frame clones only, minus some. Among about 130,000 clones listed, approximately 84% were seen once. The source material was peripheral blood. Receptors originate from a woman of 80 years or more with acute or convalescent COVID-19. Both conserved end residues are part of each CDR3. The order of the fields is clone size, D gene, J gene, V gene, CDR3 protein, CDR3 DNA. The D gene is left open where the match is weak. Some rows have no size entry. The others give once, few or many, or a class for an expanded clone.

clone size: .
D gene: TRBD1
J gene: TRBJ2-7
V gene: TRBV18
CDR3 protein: CASSPRQGAGSYEQYF
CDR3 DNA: TGTGCCAGCTCACCCCGACAGGGCGCAGGTTCCTACGAGCAGTACTTC

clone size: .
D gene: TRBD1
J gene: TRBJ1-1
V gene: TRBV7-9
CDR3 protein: CASSPQGGYMNTEAFF
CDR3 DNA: TGTGCCAGCAGCCCTCAGGGGGGATATATGAACACTGAAGCTTTCTTT

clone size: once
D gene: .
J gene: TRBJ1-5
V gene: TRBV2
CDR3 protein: CASRGQLSSNQPQHF
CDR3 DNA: TGTGCCAGCAGGGGACAACTCTCTAGCAATCAGCCCCAGCATTTT

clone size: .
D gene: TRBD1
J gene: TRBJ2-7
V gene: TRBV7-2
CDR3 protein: CASSSTGGPYEQYF
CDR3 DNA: TGTGCCAGCAGCTCGACAGGGGGGCCCTACGAGCAGTACTTC

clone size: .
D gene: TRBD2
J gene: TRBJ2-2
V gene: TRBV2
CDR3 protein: CASSLTSGNTGELFF
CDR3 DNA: TGTGCCAGCAGCCTGACTAGCGGAAACACCGGGGAGCTGTTTTTT

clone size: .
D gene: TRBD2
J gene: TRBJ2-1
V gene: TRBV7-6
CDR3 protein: CASSLVSGGAYNEQFF
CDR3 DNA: TGTGCCAGCAGCTTGGTTAGCGGGGGGGCCTACAATGAGCAGTTCTTC

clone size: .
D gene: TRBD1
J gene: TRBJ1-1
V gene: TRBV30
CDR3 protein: CAWQPGQGRRAFF
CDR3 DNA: TGTGCCTGGCAACCGGGACAGGGGAGACGAGCTTTCTTT

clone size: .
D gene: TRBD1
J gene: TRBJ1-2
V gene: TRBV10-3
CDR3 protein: CAISESRDRGYGYTF
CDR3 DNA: TGTGCCATCAGTGAGTCGAGGGACAGGGGCTATGGCTACACCTTC

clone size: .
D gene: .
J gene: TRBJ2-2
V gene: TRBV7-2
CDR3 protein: CASSTYRGAGDTGELFF
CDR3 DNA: TGTGCCAGCAGCACATATAGGGGTGCAGGGGACACCGGGGAGCTGTTTTTT

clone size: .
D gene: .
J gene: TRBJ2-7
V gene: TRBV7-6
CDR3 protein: CASSLDPAVAYEQYF
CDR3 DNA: TGTGCCAGCAGCTTAGATCCCGCAGTTGCCTACGAGCAGTACTTC

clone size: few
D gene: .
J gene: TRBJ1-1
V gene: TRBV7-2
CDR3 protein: CATRTGPNTEAFF
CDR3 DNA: TGTGCCACACGAACAGGGCCGAACACTGAAGCTTTCTTT

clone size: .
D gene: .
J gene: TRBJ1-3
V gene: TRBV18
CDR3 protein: CASSFDRFSGNTIYF
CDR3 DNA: TGTGCCAGCTCATTTGACAGGTTCTCTGGAAACACCATATATTTT

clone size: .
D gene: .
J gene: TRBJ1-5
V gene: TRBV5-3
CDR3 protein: CARSLGVKGNQPQHF
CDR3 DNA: TGTGCCAGAAGCTTAGGGGTCAAGGGCAATCAGCCCCAGCATTTT

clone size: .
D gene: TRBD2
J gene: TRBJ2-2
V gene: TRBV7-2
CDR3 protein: CASSPARLAGSRNTGELFF
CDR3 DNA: TGTGCCAGCAGCCCGGCGCGGCTAGCGGGGTCAAGGAACACCGGGGAGCTGTTTTTT

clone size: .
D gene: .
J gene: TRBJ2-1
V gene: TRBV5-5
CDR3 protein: CASSLGLDNEQFF
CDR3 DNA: TGTGCCAGCAGCTTGGGTCTCGACAATGAGCAGTTCTTC

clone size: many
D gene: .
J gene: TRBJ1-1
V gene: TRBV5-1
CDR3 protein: CASSLGIERSEAFF
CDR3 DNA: TGCGCCAGCAGCTTGGGCATCGAACGCAGTGAAGCTTTCTTT

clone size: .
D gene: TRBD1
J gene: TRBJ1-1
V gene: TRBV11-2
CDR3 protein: CASSGRTGGAEAFF
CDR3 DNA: TGTGCCAGCAGCGGGCGGACAGGTGGGGCTGAAGCTTTCTTT

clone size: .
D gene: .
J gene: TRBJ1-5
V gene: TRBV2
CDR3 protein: CASRVQGIANQPQHF
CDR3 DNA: TGTGCCAGCAGGGTACAGGGTATCGCGAATCAGCCCCAGCATTTT

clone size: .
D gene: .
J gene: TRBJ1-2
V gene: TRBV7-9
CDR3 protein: CASSLHGAGYTF
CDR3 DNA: TGTGCCAGCAGCTTGCATGGAGCGGGCTACACCTTC

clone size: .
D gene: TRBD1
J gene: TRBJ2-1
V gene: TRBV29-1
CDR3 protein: CSVRQGAIEQFF
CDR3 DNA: TGCAGCGTTAGACAGGGGGCGATTGAGCAGTTCTTC

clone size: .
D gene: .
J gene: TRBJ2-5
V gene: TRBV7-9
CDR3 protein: CASSLTETQYF
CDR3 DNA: TGTGCCAGCAGCTTAACTGAGACCCAGTACTTC

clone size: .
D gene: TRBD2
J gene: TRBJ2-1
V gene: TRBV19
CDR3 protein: CASTPSGTSGSMWDNEQFF
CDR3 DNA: TGTGCCAGTACCCCCTCCGGGACTAGCGGGAGCATGTGGGACAATGAGCAGTTCTTC

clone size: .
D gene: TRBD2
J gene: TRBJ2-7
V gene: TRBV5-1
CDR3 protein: CASSLAGGDYEQYF
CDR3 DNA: TGCGCCAGCAGCTTGGCGGGAGGGGACTACGAGCAGTACTTC

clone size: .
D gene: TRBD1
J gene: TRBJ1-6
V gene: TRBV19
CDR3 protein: CASSSGTGYSPLHF
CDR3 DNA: TGTGCCAGTAGCTCCGGGACAGGATATTCACCCCTCCACTTT

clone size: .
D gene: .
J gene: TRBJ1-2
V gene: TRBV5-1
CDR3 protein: CASSFSAGDYGYTF
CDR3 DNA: TGCGCCAGCAGCTTCTCTGCGGGTGACTATGGCTACACCTTC

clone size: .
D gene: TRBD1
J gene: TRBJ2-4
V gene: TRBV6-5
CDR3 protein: CASSYPGQGGIQYF
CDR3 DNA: TGTGCCAGCAGTTATCCGGGACAGGGGGGCATTCAGTACTTC

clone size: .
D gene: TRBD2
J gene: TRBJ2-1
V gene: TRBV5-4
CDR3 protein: CASSPTSGGARAHNEQFF
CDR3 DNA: TGTGCCAGCAGCCCCACTAGCGGGGGGGCTCGGGCACACAATGAGCAGTTCTTC

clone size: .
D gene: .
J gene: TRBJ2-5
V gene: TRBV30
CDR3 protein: CAWERDSQETQYF
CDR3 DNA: TGTGCCTGGGAACGGGACTCCCAAGAGACCCAGTACTTC

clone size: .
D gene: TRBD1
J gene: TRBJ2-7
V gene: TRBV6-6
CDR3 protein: CASSYTGQSGDEQYF
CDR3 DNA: TGTGCCAGCAGTTACACGGGACAGTCCGGGGACGAGCAGTACTTC

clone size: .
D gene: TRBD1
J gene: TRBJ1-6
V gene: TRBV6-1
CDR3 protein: CASSGPWGTGMGTFSPLHF
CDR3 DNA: TGTGCCAGCAGTGGACCTTGGGGGACAGGGATGGGGACTTTTTCACCCCTCCACTTT

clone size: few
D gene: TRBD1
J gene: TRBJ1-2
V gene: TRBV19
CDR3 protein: CASNQDRGYGYTF
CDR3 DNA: TGTGCCAGTAACCAGGACAGGGGCTATGGCTACACCTTC